Following are 26 T cell receptor beta chains from one sample sequenced in a study of blood T cell repertoires in COVID-19. Some clones are missing from TCRdb's copy, which holds only in-frame ones; the method was immunoSEQ multiplex PCR. The table shows 80,000 to 95,000 clones, with under 90% occurring only once. Sequenced: peripheral blood. The receptors derive from a woman between 65 and 79 years old with acute or convalescent COVID-19.

The J gene is TRBJ1-2, the V gene TRBV2; weak D call: TRBD1 (5 bases). CDR1 SNHLY and CDR2 FYNNEI come from the germline V gene. The CDR3 is 14 amino acids. The V gene lost 5 bases and the J gene lost 2 bases, with 12 bases spanning the gap. CDR3 region: CASSISAGNYGYTF. The CDR3 DNA reads as TGTGCCAGCAGTATCTCCGCAGGGAACTATGGCTACACCTTC.

The rearrangement joins TRBV18 to TRBJ2-7; 10 bases align to TRBD2. Germline trimming cut 8 bases from V and 0 bases from J; bases unmatched to any gene: 1. CDR1 KGHSH and CDR2 LQKENI come from the germline V gene. The CDR3 is made up of 13 amino acids. In DNA form, the CDR3 reads TGTGCCAGCGCTAGCGGGAGCTCCTACGAGCAGTACGTC. Residues: CASASGSSYEQYV.

This rearrangement joins TRBV5-6 to TRBJ1-6; tentatively, D is TRBD1 (5 bases). Trimming removed 4 bases from V and 10 bases from J, with 24 bases in between. CDR3 length equals 17 residues. Germline assignment: CDR1 SGHDT and CDR2 YYEEEE. For the CDR3, the DNA is TGTGCCAGCAGCCCACAAGGGACTGGATGGCCCATATCACCCCTCCACTTT. Encoded protein: CASSPQGTGWPISPLHF.

V usage is TRBV6-1 and J usage is TRBJ1-5, with a possible D match to TRBD1 (6 bases). V was cut by 3 bases and J by 6 bases, with 15 bases left in between. This CDR3 has 15 amino acids. Germline V lookup: CDR1 MNHNS, CDR2 SASEGT. The CDR3 bases are TGTGCCAGCAGTGATGGGCAGGGGAAGGTTCAGCCCCAGCATTTT. It encodes CASSDGQGKVQPQHF.

The V call is TRBV6-2 or TRBV6-3, the J call TRBJ1-2, with a possible D match to TRBD1 (6 bases). The germline V gene encodes CDR1 MNHEY and CDR2 SVGEGT. Trimming stripped 6 bases from V and 4 bases from J, with 15 bases between. The CDR3 spans 14 residues. CDR3 loop: CASSSDRFGYGYTF. In nucleotides, the CDR3 is TGTGCCAGCAGCTCCGACAGGTTCGGCTATGGCTACACCTTC.

The chain combines TRBV5-1 with TRBJ1-6; D perhaps matches TRBD1 (6 bases). Looked up from germline, CDR1 is SGHRS and CDR2 is YFSETQ. V was clipped by 1 base and J by 8 bases, with 19 bases between them. This CDR3 is built from 17 residues. CDR3 region: CASSLLGSGAGDSPLHF. The DNA for the CDR3 is TGCGCCAGCAGCTTGTTAGGGTCAGGGGCCGGGGATTCACCCCTCCACTTT.

This chain links TRBV14 with TRBJ1-1, with unresolved D. The V and J ends lost 0 bases and 3 bases respectively, with 8 bases between them. The CDR3 covers 14 residues. CDR1 and CDR2 from the germline V gene are SGHDN and FVKESK. In nucleotides, the CDR3 is TGTGCCAGCAGCCAAGATACGGGTGACACTGAAGCTTTCTTT. It translates to CASSQDTGDTEAFF.

The chain uses TRBV12-2 and TRBJ1-4; the listed D gene, TRBD1, was not tested against the DNA. TRBV12-2 counts as a pseudogene. This CDR3 is built from 20 residues. This CDR3 is CASRFTQNRDSHKVGEKLFF. The CDR3 DNA follows: TGTGCAAGTCGCTTTACCCAAAACCGGGACAGCCATAAGGTGGGTGAAAAACTGTTTTTT.

The DNA for the CDR3 is TGTGCCAGCTCAGCTCCGGGACAGGGGGCTCTTTCGAACACCGGGGAGCTGTTTTTT. It codes for CASSAPGQGALSNTGELFF. The rearrangement links TRBV18 to TRBJ2-2, with 12 nucleotides matching TRBD1. The CDR3 has 19 amino acids. Germline assignment: CDR1 KGHSH and CDR2 LQKENI. V was pared by 5 bases and J by 0 bases, with 10 bases of the junction left unmatched.

The V and J genes are TRBV5-1 and TRBJ1-3; 11 bases line up with TRBD1. CDR3 size: 18 residues. J gave up 0 bases and V 9 bases, and 14 bases lay outside the gene matches. CDR1 and CDR2 (germline): SGHRS, YFSETQ. The CDR3 nucleotides are TGCGCCATATCCGTGGGACAGGGGGGCCCAAACTCTGGAAACACCATATATTTT. Translation: CAISVGQGGPNSGNTIYF.

The genes are TRBV5-1 and TRBJ1-2; D uncertain. V was cut by 2 bases and J by 1 base, with 6 bases left in between. The CDR3 length is 13 residues. In germline, CDR1 is SGHRS, CDR2 YFSETQ. CDR3 bases: TGCGCCAGCAGCTTTTCAGTTAACTATGGCTACACCTTC. Translating gives CASSFSVNYGYTF.

This chain links TRBV7-2 with TRBJ2-1; 7 bases are shared with TRBD2. Germline loops: CDR1 SGHTA, CDR2 FQGNSA. This CDR3 has 16 amino acids. The V and J ends lost 5 bases and 8 bases, in that order; junction bases with no gene match: 15. CDR3 in DNA: TGTGCCAGCAGCCTTAGGTTGGCTAGCGGAGCCCATGAGCAGTTCTTC. Its translation: CASSLRLASGAHEQFF.

V is TRBV28 and J is TRBJ1-1, with TRBD1 as a possible D gene (5 bases). Germline CDR1 and CDR2: MDHEN and SYDVKM. Trimming stripped 5 bases from V and 1 base from J, with 14 bases between. The CDR3 loop spans 15 amino acids. CDR3 in amino acids: CASSLGTGQNTEAFF. CDR3 sequence (DNA): TGTGCCAGCAGTCTCGGAACAGGACAGAACACTGAAGCTTTCTTT.

The CDR3 reads CASSLFTWTGVDTEAFF. DNA of the CDR3: TGTGCCAGCAGTTTATTCACCTGGACAGGGGTCGACACTGAAGCTTTCTTT. The chain recombines TRBV28 with TRBJ1-1; 9 bases map to TRBD1. Germline V gene data show CDR1 as MDHEN and CDR2 as SYDVKM. The CDR3 has 17 residues. Losses at the gene ends were 1 base for V and 3 bases for J; bases not matched to a gene: 9.

This chain joins TRBV1 and TRBJ1-1. TRBV1 is classified as a pseudogene. The CDR3 has 15 residues. The CDR3 loop is CTSSQEWGENTEAFF. CDR3 nucleotide sequence: TGCACCAGCAGCCAAGAATGGGGGGAGAACACTGAAGCTTTCTTT.

The V gene is TRBV5-6, the J gene TRBJ1-1; D ambiguous. V lost 5 bases to trimming and J lost 1 base, with 15 bases between them. The germline V gene encodes CDR1 SGHDT and CDR2 YYEEEE. The CDR3 spans 15 residues. The CDR3 is CASSPVRTENTEAFF. CDR3 nucleotides: TGTGCCAGCAGTCCCGTGAGAACCGAGAACACTGAAGCTTTCTTT.

V is TRBV5-6 and J is TRBJ1-3; 7 nucleotides match TRBD1. The CDR3 runs 15 residues. The junction had 11 bases not matched to a gene; V was cut back by 5 bases and J by 6 bases. Germline values: CDR1 SGHDT, CDR2 YYEEEE. The CDR3 loop is CASRDYGTASNTIYF. The CDR3 DNA is TGTGCCAGCAGGGATTACGGGACAGCTTCAAACACCATATATTTT.

This clone appeared a few times. For the CDR3, the DNA is TGTGCCAGCAGTTACTCGGGCAGGGTACAGGAGACCCAGTACTTC. It translates to CASSYSGRVQETQYF. The V call is TRBV6-5, the J call TRBJ2-5; TRBD1 might be the D (5 bases). Germline V gene data show CDR1 as MNHEY and CDR2 as SVGAGI. The CDR3 is 15 residues long. Deletions cut 0 bases from V and 5 bases from J, with 13 bases between.

The rearrangement uses TRBV6-5 and TRBJ1-2; TRBD1 matches at 10 bases. Unmatched junction bases numbered 6, after V lost 6 bases and J lost 5 bases. The length of the CDR3 is 14 residues. Looked up from germline, CDR1 is MNHEY and CDR2 is SVGAGI. CDR3 DNA sequence: TGTGCCAGCAGGGTGATGGGACAGGGGTATGGCTACACCTTC. Its translation is CASRVMGQGYGYTF.

V gene TRBV7-9 combines with J gene TRBJ2-5; D might be TRBD2 (6 bases). Trimming took 4 bases from V and 1 from J, leaving 13 bases between them. Germline CDR1 SEHNR, CDR2 FQNEAQ (reference sequence). CDR3 length: 15 residues. The CDR3 bases are TGTGCCAGCAGCTCGCGGGACTCGATCCAAGAGACCCAGTACTTC. Its translation: CASSSRDSIQETQYF. Complete variable domain (other parts from reference TRBV7-9 and TRBJ2-5): DTGVSQNPRHKITKRGQNVTFRCDPISEHNRLYWYRQTLGQGPEFLTYFQNEAQLEKSRLLSDRFSAERPKGSFSTLEIQRTEQGDSAMYLCASSSRDSIQETQYFGPGTRLLVL.

The chain recombines TRBV11-2 with TRBJ2-1; 11 nucleotides line up with TRBD1. The CDR3 has 14 residues. Looked up from germline, CDR1 is SGHAT and CDR2 is FQNNGV. The J segment lost 8 bases and the V segment lost 5 bases, leaving 5 bases of the junction unmatched. The chain's CDR3 is CASSRGQGADEQFF. The CDR3 DNA sequence: TGTGCCAGCAGCCGAGGACAGGGGGCGGATGAGCAGTTCTTC.

V and J are TRBV28 and TRBJ1-6, with 8 bases fitting TRBD1. The CDR3 covers 16 residues. The junction had 4 bases not matched to a gene; V was cut back by 6 bases and J by 0 bases. CDR1 is MDHEN and CDR2 is SYDVKM in the germline V gene. The CDR3 region is CASRQTGGSYNSPLHF. The CDR3 DNA reads TGTGCCAGCAGACAAACAGGGGGCTCCTATAATTCACCCCTCCACTTT.

CDR3 in amino acids: CASSHGTGENIQYF. CDR3 nucleotide sequence: TGTGCCAGCAGTCACGGGACAGGAGAAAACATTCAGTACTTC. This chain joins TRBV11-2 and TRBJ2-4, with TRBD1 matching 8 bases. Germline V gene data show CDR1 as SGHAT and CDR2 as FQNNGV. This CDR3 contains 14 residues. The V and J ends lost 6 bases and 5 bases, in that order; junction bases with no gene match: 6.

The rearrangement joins TRBV19 to TRBJ1-1, with 8 bases aligning to TRBD1. Trimming took 6 bases from V and 1 from J; bases not matched to a gene: 4. The germline gives CDR1 LNHDA, CDR2 SQIVND (reference sequence). There are 14 residues in the CDR3. The CDR3 spells CASRRQGANTEAFF. CDR3 nucleotide sequence: TGTGCCAGTAGGAGGCAGGGGGCGAACACTGAAGCTTTCTTT. The full variable domain, its missing parts supplied by reference TRBV19 and TRBJ1-1, is DGGITQSPKYLFRKEGQNVTLSCEQNLNHDAMYWYRQDPGQGLRLIYYSQIVNDFQKGDIAEGYSVSREKKESFPLTVTSAQKNPTAFYLCASRRQGANTEAFFGQGTRLTVV.

This clone was detected many times. The chain joins TRBV9 to TRBJ2-2; TRBD1 agrees at 9 bases. The CDR3 is 16 amino acids. The J segment lost 5 bases and the V segment lost 3 bases, leaving 8 bases of the junction unmatched. In germline, CDR1 is SGDLS, CDR2 YYNGEE. The CDR3 is CASSAAGTGRTGELFF. In DNA, the CDR3 is TGTGCCAGCAGCGCAGCCGGGACAGGGCGGACCGGGGAGCTGTTTTTT.

The chain links TRBV3-1 (or the pseudogene TRBV3-2) to TRBJ1-1; tentatively, D is TRBD1 (5 bases). Trimming removed 1 base from V and 5 bases from J, with 11 bases in between. CDR1 LGHDT and CDR2 YNNKEL come from the germline V gene (reference sequence). The CDR3 is 14 residues long. The CDR3, as DNA: TGTGCCAGCAGCCAAGCCCCAGGGAGGACTGAAGCTTTCTTT. As protein: CASSQAPGRTEAFF.